This T cell receptor (beta chain) stems from a study of T-cell memory formation after mild COVID-19. This clonotype has just a few counts. V was pared by 6 bases and J by 0 bases, with 21 bases between. The V gene's germline CDR1 is MNHEY and CDR2 SVGEGT. The CDR3 has 18 residues. TCRdb itself ran the 5' RACE reads through MiXCR, one entry per CDR3 protein. The sample shows 400,000 to 500,000 distinct CDR3 sequences, around 24% of them seen only once. This chain joins TRBV6-2 or TRBV6-3 and TRBJ2-1; D is undetermined. The sequenced sample was PBMCs or a T cell subset sorted from them (not recorded which). The sequence derives from an adult woman who had mild COVID-19 (a few samples of this study predate the infection). Cell type and time point are not known. CDR3 protein: CASSTSLGATLSYNEQFF. CDR3 nucleotides: TGTGCCAGCAGCACTTCGTTGGGCGCGACGCTCTCCTACAATGAGCAGTTCTTC.